The subject of this entry is one TCR beta chain. Its antigen target is currently unknown. This entry belongs to a study of CXCR3-negative and CXCR3-positive naive CD8 T cells (dated by TCRdb to the late 2010s). Broadly, across the study: In total, some 130 million TRB reads were obtained, or roughly 1.5 +/- 0.3 million reads per library. Diversity and physicochemical repertoire analyses were performed on 11 donors pooled from two independent experiments. The TRBV-TRBJ cluster analysis covered naive subsets from 5 or 6 donors and memory cells from 3 donors.

TCRdb shows the sequencer as NextSeq 550. The Human TCR Profiling Kit (MiLaboratory) was used to make UMI-labeled 5' RACE TRB cDNA libraries. cDNA synthesis used the entire amount of extracted RNA, and PCR amplification then used the entire amount of cDNA produced. Libraries were prepared in parallel with an identical number of PCR cycles. As for the original processing: With a requirement of at least two reads per UMI, MIGEC and MiXCR extracted about 53,000 +/- 9,400 unique UMI-labeled TRB cDNA molecules per library. On average, roughly 40,000 +/- 10,000 functional in-frame TRB CDR3 nucleotide clonotypes lacking stop codons were found per library. After each sample was downsampled to 5000 UMI-labeled TRB molecules, VDJtools was used to calculate diversity metrics such as normalized Shannon-Wiener and Chao1. VDJtools computed clonotype-size-weighted physicochemical properties of the central five CDR3 residues: interaction energy, strength, volume and Kidera factor 4. TCRdb reprocessed the public reads and reports one entry per CDR3 protein sequence, without DNA. What appears here as the V and J calls and clone size reflects TCRdb's work, not the paper's. The sample has under 85,000 distinct CDR3 sequences on record. The ten largest clones capture roughly 1.5% of the sample.

What the study reported, not specific to this receptor: Because CXCR3 expression was partially decreased after cryopreservation, freshly isolated PBMCs were used for most assays. Surface CD5, linked to self-reactivity in mice, was comparable between naive subsets; TCR interaction strength was therefore also inferred from TRB CDR3 physicochemical properties. Within the same donor, TRBV-TRBJ usage looked similar between naive CXCR3-negative and CXCR3-positive cells, but memory cells had distinct patterns. Compared with CXCR3-negative naive cells, CXCR3-positive naive cells had TRB CDR3s with higher hydrophobicity (lower Kidera factor 4), lower energy, and higher strength and volume indices. Both naive subsets had comparably high repertoire diversity, while memory CD8+ T cells had much lower repertoire diversity.

For each CD8+ T cell subset, flow sorting was done in triplicate, and roughly 330,000 cells per subset went directly into RLT lysis buffer. To keep memory contaminants out, a stringent definition of naive CD8+ T cells was applied: CD45RO-CCR7+CD27+CD95-. Using standard density gradient centrifugation, peripheral blood mononuclear cells were isolated from buffy coats. Naive CXCR3-negative and CXCR3-positive CD8+ T cells were flow-sorted on a FACSAria III. Total RNA was extracted from sorted cells using an RNeasy Mini Kit. According to the germline V gene (reference sequence), CDR1 reads SEHNR and CDR2 reads FQNEAQ. The CDR3 has 15 amino acids, counting the end cysteine and phenylalanine. No DNA sequence is on record.

The sample was naive CXCR3- CD8+ T cells from blood. Interpreted using the paper, the cell subset or site label stands for: CD45RO-CCR7+CD27+CD95- naive CD8+ T cells lacking CXCR3 (TNR3-). The chain links TRBV7-9 with TRBJ2-3; TCRdb proposes TRBD1, but this gene call is untestable without DNA. The clonotype was recovered from a human donor in good health. Some clones in this sample may be carry-over from other donors' samples. The CDR3 reads CASRFSGTSTDTQYF.